This T cell receptor (beta chain) was sequenced during a study of regulatory T cells in long-lasting Graves disease. Construction of TCR beta libraries relied on iRepertoire HTBI primers and on Arm-PCR targeting CDR3 regions. TCRdb re-derived calls from the multiplex PCR reads in MiXCR, one entry per CDR3 protein. The sample contains approximately 470,000 distinct CDR3 sequences, 15% to 20% of which appear only once. This CDR3 contains 13 residues. The germline V gene has CDR1 MNHEY and CDR2 SMNVEV (reference sequence). The ends were cut back, 3 bases at V and 6 bases at J, with 8 bases in the middle. The sample's time point: newly diagnosed GD, antithyroid drugs for less than 3 months. PBMCs provided the RNA from which the TCR library was made. The same data also contributed to another study, on T cells in Graves' hyperthyroidism and ophthalmopathy.

The source was peripheral blood mononuclear cells (PBMCs), collected at new diagnosis, from a patient treated with antithyroid drugs. The chain recombines TRBV27 with TRBJ2-2; no clear D gene. This clonotype was obtained from a man in his forties with Graves disease. The DNA of the CDR3 is TGTGCCAGCAGTTTTTCTATTTCCGGGGAGCTGTTTTTT. Translating it yields CASSFSISGELFF.